Listed here are 14 T cell receptor beta chains from one sample, sequenced in a study of OX40 agonist ivuxolimab in advanced cancers. Assay: immunoSEQ multiplex PCR; the TCRdb copy retains only in-frame clones and omits some. The data contain under 150,000 clones, less than 95% of them singletons. The sample in question was CD4+ or CD8+ T cells sorted from blood, obtained in a trial of the OX40 agonist ivuxolimab. These receptors all stem from an adult with an advanced solid tumor such as melanoma, head and neck, liver or kidney cancer.

The rearrangement uses TRBV19 and TRBJ1-2; D is perhaps TRBD1 (5 bases). The CDR3 is 15 amino acids. V lost 5 bases and J 1 base, leaving 14 bases between the germline ends. The germline V gene has CDR1 LNHDA and CDR2 SQIVND (reference sequence). CDR3 sequence (DNA): TGTGCCAGTAGTGCCTCAGGGACTCTTAACTATGGCTACACCTTC. Amino acids: CASSASGTLNYGYTF.

V gene TRBV27 combines with J gene TRBJ1-4, with a tentative D call TRBD1 (6 bases). The CDR3 spans 12 residues. With 6 bases removed from V and 8 bases from J, the gap between germline ends came to 10 bases. The germline gives CDR1 MNHEY, CDR2 SMNVEV (reference sequence). For the CDR3, the DNA is TGTGCCAGCAGAGGAGACAGGGAAAAACTGTTTTTT. Amino acids: CASRGDREKLFF.

The genes are TRBV5-1 and TRBJ2-2; D is undetermined. The germline V gene has CDR1 SGHRS and CDR2 YFSETQ. This CDR3 spans 14 amino acids. V was cut by 0 bases and J by 0 bases, with 3 bases left in between. Here the CDR3 DNA reads TGCGCCAGCAGCTTGGGAGCGAACACCGGGGAGCTGTTTTTT. Translated: CASSLGANTGELFF.

In nucleotides, the CDR3 is TGTGCCTGGAGTGCGGCCCTCGGCAATCAGCCCCAGCATTTT. It encodes CAWSAALGNQPQHF. The rearrangement uses TRBV30 and TRBJ1-5; D gene unclear. The V and J ends lost 1 base and 2 bases respectively, with 9 bases between them. The CDR3 runs to 14 residues. The germline CDR1 and CDR2 sequences are GTSNPN and SVGIG (reference sequence).

V and J are TRBV7-9 and TRBJ2-1; 9 bases fit TRBD2. Trimming removed 1 base from V and 9 bases from J; junction bases left unmatched: 4. The CDR3 extends over 14 amino acids. From germline, CDR1 is SEHNR and CDR2 FQNEAQ (reference sequence). CDR3 coding DNA: TGTGCCAGCAGCTTAGGAACAGCGGGAGGTGAGCAGTTCTTC. Its translation: CASSLGTAGGEQFF.

The chain recombines TRBV7-9 with TRBJ1-5, with D unresolved. Germline assignment: CDR1 SEHNR and CDR2 FQNEAQ (reference sequence). Trimming removed 3 bases from V and 0 bases from J, with 15 bases in between. The CDR3 runs to 17 residues. The CDR3: CASSFGPFSDSNQPQHF. The DNA for the CDR3 is TGTGCCAGCAGCTTCGGACCTTTCTCGGATAGCAATCAGCCCCAGCATTTT.

The chain uses TRBV7-3 and TRBJ2-1, with 10 positions matching TRBD1. V lost 2 bases, J lost 6 bases, and 7 bases stayed unmatched. Germline values: CDR1 SGHTA, CDR2 FQGTGA. The CDR3 loop spans 16 amino acids. CDR3 in DNA: TGTGCCAGCAGCTTAGCAGGGACAGGGGTCCCCAATGAGCAGTTCTTC. This encodes CASSLAGTGVPNEQFF.

The chain has TRBV4-2 and TRBJ2-7; 7 nucleotides line up with TRBD2. CDR1 and CDR2 from the germline V gene are LGHNA and YNFKEQ. The trim removed 1 base at V and 4 bases at J, leaving 4 bases unmatched. The CDR3 runs 14 residues. The CDR3 DNA reads as TGTGCCAGCAGCCAAGGGGCTAGCGGATACGAGCAGTACTTC. This encodes CASSQGASGYEQYF.

V is TRBV7-2 and J is TRBJ2-5; D is uncertain. The assigned J gene may be wrong: the sequence end matches TRBJ2-7 better. The length of the CDR3 is 17 residues. Germline CDR1 and CDR2: SGHTA and FQGNSA. CDR3 in amino acids: CASSLDGIGPFPYEQYF. Here the CDR3 DNA reads TGTGCCAGCAGCTTAGATGGGATAGGACCATTTCCCTACGAGCAGTACTTC.

The rearrangement joins TRBV9 to TRBJ2-1; TRBD2 agrees at 9 bases. The ends lost 4 bases at V and 0 bases at J; junction bases unmatched: 8. From germline, CDR1 is SGDLS and CDR2 YYNGEE. This CDR3 contains 17 residues. The CDR3: CASSKFPGLASYNEQFF. The CDR3, as DNA: TGTGCCAGCAGCAAGTTTCCGGGACTAGCCTCCTACAATGAGCAGTTCTTC. Full variable domain (outside the CDR3, taken from reference TRBV9 and TRBJ2-1): DSGVTQTPKHLITATGQRVTLRCSPRSGDLSVYWYQQSLDQGLQFLIQYYNGEERAKGNILERFSAQQFPDLHSELNLSSLELGDSALYFCASSKFPGLASYNEQFFGPGTRLTVL.

This clone was counted only a few times. For the CDR3, the DNA is TGTGCCATCGGCAGAAATCAGCCCCAGCATTTT. It is translated as CAIGRNQPQHF. The chain is built from TRBV10-3 and TRBJ1-5, with D uncertain. V dropped 8 bases and J dropped 4 bases, with 6 bases sitting between them. From germline, CDR1 is ENHRY and CDR2 SYGVKD. The CDR3 spans 11 residues.

The chain links TRBV6-6 to TRBJ1-3; tentative D call: TRBD1 (5 bases). The CDR3 contains 16 residues. V gave up 2 bases and J gave up 2 bases, with 13 bases separating them. Looked up from germline, CDR1 is MNHNY and CDR2 is SVGAGI (reference sequence). The CDR3 loop is CASSYGAASTGNTIYF. Here the CDR3 DNA reads TGTGCCAGCAGTTACGGGGCAGCTAGCACTGGAAACACCATATATTTT.

The chain joins TRBV28 to TRBJ2-1; D is unresolved. Germline loops: CDR1 MDHEN, CDR2 SYDVKM. CDR3 size: 13 residues. Trimming removed 11 bases at V and 0 bases at J, with 11 bases between. CDR3 in amino acids: CAHRASSYNEQFF. The CDR3 DNA reads TGTGCCCACCGGGCCAGCTCCTACAATGAGCAGTTCTTC.

The V gene is TRBV5-1, the J gene TRBJ2-5, with 12 bases lining up with TRBD2. Near its end, the DNA agrees better with TRBJ2-7, so the J call may be wrong. The germline V gene encodes CDR1 SGHRS and CDR2 YFSETQ. This CDR3 comprises 16 residues. CDR3: CASSLTSGRPPYEQYF. DNA of the CDR3: TGCGCCAGCAGCCTTACTAGCGGGAGGCCACCCTACGAGCAGTACTTC.